This T cell receptor beta chain is from a study of cytomegalovirus exposure and HLA in healthy donors. The CDR3 runs to 12 residues. The V end was cut by 4 bases, the J end by 4 bases, with 8 bases between. Germline CDR1 is SGHNT and CDR2 is YYREEE (reference sequence). On this clone itself: Its antigen is undetermined.

The PCR was carried out with 60 Vbeta primers and 13 Jbeta primers. In the original analysis: In a later analysis, of around 80 million unique beta chains, some 10 million appeared in at least two donors. The protocol was immunoSEQ multiplex PCR, while the TCRdb copy is restricted to in-frame clones and leaves out a portion. V, J and clone size are those of that table, while D and trimming were read from the DNA. The data hold about 87,000 clones, with approximately 69% observed a single time. Study-level points and caveats: Roughly even sequencing depth across donors was the assumption behind the presence/absence analyses. Prior analysis indicated that the majority of TCR beta V segments exhibited productivity approximately 90% or approximately 30% of the time. The study carried out a later analysis of TCR beta sequences. It associated 15,000 to 20,000 of them with specific HLA alleles at a false discovery rate of 0.05.

The origin of this receptor is a young man in good health and CMV-seropositive. The chain carries TRBV5-4 and TRBJ1-2; D may be TRBD1 (6 bases). The sequencing input was PBMCs. The CDR3 coding sequence is TGTGCCAGCAGCCTGGACAGCTATGGCTACACCTTC. Protein sequence: CASSLDSYGYTF.